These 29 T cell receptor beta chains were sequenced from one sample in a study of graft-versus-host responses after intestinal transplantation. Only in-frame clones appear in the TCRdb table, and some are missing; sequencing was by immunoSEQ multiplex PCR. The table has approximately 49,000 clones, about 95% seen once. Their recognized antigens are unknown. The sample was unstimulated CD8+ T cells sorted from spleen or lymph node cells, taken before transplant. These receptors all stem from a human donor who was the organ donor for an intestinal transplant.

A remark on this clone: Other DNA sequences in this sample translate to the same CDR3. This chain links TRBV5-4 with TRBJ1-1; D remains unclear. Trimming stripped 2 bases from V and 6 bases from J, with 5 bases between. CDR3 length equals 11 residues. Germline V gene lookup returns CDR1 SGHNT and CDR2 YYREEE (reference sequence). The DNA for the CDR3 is TGTGCCAGCAGCTTAGGATCTGAAGCTTTCTTT. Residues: CASSLGSEAFF.

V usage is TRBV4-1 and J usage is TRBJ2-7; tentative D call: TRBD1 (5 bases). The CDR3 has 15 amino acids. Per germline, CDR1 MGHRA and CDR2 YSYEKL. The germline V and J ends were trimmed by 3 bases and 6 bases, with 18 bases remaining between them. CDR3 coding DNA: TGCGCCAGCAGCCAGGGGCCCGGGCAGAACAGCGAGCAGTACTTC. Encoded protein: CASSQGPGQNSEQYF.

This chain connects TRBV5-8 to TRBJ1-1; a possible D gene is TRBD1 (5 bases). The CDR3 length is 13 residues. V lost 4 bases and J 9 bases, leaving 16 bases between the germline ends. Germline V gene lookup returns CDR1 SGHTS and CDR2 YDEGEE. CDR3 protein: CASSPGGAAQAFF. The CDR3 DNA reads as TGTGCCAGCAGCCCGGGCGGGGCTGCACAAGCTTTCTTT.

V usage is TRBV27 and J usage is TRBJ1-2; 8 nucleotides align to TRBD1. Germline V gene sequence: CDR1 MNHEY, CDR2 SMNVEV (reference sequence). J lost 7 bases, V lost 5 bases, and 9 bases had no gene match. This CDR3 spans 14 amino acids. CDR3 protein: CASSPSTGVGGYTF. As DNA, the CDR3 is TGTGCCAGCAGTCCTTCGACAGGGGTGGGTGGCTACACCTTC.

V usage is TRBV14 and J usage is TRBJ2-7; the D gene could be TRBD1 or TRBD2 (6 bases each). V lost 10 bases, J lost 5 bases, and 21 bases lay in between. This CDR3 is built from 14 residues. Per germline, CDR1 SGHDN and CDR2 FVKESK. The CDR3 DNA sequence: TGTGCCACCGAAGCACTAGGGGGGCGTAACGAGCAGTACTTC. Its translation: CATEALGGRNEQYF.

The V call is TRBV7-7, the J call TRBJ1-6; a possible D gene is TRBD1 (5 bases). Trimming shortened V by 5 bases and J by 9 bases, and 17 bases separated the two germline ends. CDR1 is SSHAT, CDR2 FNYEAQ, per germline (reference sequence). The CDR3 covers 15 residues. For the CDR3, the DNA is TGTGCCAGCAGCGCCGCCCTCGCAGGGCCTTCACCCCTCCACTTT. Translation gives CASSAALAGPSPLHF. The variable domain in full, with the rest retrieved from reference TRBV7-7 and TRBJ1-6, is GAGVSQSPRYKVTKRGQDVTLRCDPISSHATLYWYQQALGQGPEFLTYFNYEAQPDKSGLPSDRFSAERPEGSISTLTIQRTEQRDSAMYRCASSAALAGPSPLHFGNGTRLTVT.

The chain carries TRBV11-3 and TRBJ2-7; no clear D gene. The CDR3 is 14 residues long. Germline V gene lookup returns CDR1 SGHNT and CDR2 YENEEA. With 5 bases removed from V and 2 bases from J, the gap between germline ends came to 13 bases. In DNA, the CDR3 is TGTGCCAGCAGCCCCCTCCCCGGCACCTACGAGCAGTACTTC. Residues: CASSPLPGTYEQYF.

This CDR3 reads CASSFESPLYNEQFF. The CDR3 coding sequence is TGTGCCAGCAGCTTCGAATCCCCCCTATACAATGAGCAGTTCTTC. The V and J genes are TRBV11-2 and TRBJ2-1; D is unclear. Germline CDR1 reads SGHAT; CDR2 reads FQNNGV. Trimming took 3 bases from V and 4 from J, leaving 13 bases between them. The CDR3 consists of 15 residues. The full variable domain, its missing parts supplied by reference TRBV11-2 and TRBJ2-1, is EAGVAQSPRYKIIEKRQSVAFWCNPISGHATLYWYQQILGQGPKLLIQFQNNGVVDDSQLPKDRFSAERLKGVDSTLKIQPAKLEDSAVYLCASSFESPLYNEQFFGPGTRLTVL.

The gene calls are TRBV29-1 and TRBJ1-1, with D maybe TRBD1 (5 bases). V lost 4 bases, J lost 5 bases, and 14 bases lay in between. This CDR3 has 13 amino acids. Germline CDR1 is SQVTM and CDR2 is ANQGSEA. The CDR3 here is CSVGLAGRTEAFF. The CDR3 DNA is TGCAGCGTTGGACTCGCGGGACGGACTGAAGCTTTCTTT. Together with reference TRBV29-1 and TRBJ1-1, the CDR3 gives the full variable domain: SAVISQKPSRDICQRGTSLTIQCQVDSQVTMMFWYRQQPGQSLTLIATANQGSEATYESGFVIDKFPISRPNLTFSTLTVSNMSPEDSSIYLCSVGLAGRTEAFFGQGTRLTVV.

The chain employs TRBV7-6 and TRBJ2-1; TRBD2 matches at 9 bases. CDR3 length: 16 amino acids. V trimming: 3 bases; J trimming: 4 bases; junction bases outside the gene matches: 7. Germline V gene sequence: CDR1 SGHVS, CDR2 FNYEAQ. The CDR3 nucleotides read TGTGCCAGCAGCTTTAGCCTAGCGGGGCCGTACAATGAGCAGTTCTTC. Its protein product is CASSFSLAGPYNEQFF.

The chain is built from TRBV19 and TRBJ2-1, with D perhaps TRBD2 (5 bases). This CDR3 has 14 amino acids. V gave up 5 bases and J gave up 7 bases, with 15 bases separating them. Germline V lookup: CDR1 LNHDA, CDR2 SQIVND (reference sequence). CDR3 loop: CASSPPGSRNEQFF. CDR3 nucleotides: TGTGCCAGTAGTCCCCCGGGATCAAGGAATGAGCAGTTCTTC.

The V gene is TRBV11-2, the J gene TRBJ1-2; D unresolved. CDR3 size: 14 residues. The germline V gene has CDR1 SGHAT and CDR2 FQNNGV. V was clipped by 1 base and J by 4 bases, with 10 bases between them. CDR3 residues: CASSLGEESYGYTF. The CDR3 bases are TGTGCCAGCAGCTTAGGGGAGGAGTCCTATGGCTACACCTTC.

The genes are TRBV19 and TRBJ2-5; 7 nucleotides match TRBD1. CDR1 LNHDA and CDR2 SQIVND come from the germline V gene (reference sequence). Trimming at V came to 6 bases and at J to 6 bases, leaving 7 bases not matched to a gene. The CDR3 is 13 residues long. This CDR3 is CASSLQGTQTQYF. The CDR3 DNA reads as TGTGCCAGTAGCTTACAGGGGACGCAGACCCAGTACTTC.

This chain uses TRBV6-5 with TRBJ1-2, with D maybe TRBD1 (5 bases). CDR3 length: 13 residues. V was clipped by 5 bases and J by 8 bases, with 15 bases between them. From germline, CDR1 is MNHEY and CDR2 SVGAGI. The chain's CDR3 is CASSGAAGKGYTF. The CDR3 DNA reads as TGTGCCAGCAGTGGGGCGGCAGGGAAAGGCTACACCTTC.

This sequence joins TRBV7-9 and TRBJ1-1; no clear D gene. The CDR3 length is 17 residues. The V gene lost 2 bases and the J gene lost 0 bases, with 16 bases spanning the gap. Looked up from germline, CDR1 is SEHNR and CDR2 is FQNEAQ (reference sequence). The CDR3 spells CASSLPGLRLMNTEAFF. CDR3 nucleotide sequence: TGTGCCAGCAGCTTACCTGGCCTTCGTCTTATGAACACTGAAGCTTTCTTT.

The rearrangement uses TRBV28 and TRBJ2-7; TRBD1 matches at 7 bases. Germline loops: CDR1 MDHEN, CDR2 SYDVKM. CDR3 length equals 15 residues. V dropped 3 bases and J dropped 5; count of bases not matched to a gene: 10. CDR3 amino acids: CASSLSDRPTHEQYF. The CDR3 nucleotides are TGTGCCAGCAGTTTGTCGGACAGGCCAACCCACGAGCAGTACTTC.

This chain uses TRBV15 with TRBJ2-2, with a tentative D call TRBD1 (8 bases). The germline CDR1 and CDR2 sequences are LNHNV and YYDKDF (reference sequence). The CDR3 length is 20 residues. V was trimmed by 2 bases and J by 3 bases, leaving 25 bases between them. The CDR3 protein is CATSRPREDRVRLDTGELFF. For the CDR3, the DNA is TGTGCCACCAGCAGACCCCGGGAGGACAGGGTTCGCCTTGACACCGGGGAGCTGTTTTTT.

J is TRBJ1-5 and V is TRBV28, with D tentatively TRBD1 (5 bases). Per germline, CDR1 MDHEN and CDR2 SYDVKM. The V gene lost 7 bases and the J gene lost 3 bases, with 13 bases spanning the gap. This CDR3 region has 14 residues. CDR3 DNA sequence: TGTGCCAGCACCCCAAGGGGCACCAATCAGCCCCAGCATTTT. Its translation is CASTPRGTNQPQHF.

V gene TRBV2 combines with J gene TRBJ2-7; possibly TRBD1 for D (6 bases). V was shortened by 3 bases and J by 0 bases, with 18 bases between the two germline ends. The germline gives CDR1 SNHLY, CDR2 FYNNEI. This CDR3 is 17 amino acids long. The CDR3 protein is CASSESWTELNSYEQYF. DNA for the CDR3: TGTGCCAGCAGTGAGTCTTGGACAGAGTTAAACTCCTACGAGCAGTACTTC.

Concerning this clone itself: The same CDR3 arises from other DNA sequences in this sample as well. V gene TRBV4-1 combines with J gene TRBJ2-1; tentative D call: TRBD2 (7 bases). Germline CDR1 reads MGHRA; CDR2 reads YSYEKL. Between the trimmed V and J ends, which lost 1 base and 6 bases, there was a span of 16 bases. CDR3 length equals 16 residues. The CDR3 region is CASSQVLAGAINEQFF. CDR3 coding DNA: TGCGCCAGCAGCCAAGTCCTTGCGGGGGCGATCAATGAGCAGTTCTTC.

The CDR3 DNA follows: TGCAGCGCAGTGCGACAGAATTCCTACAATGAGCAGTTCTTC. It is translated as CSAVRQNSYNEQFF. The chain employs TRBV29-1 and TRBJ2-1; D is possibly TRBD1 (5 bases). The CDR3 is 14 amino acids. Germline CDR1 SQVTM, CDR2 ANQGSEA. Trimming shortened V by 7 bases and J by 1 base, and 14 bases separated the two germline ends.

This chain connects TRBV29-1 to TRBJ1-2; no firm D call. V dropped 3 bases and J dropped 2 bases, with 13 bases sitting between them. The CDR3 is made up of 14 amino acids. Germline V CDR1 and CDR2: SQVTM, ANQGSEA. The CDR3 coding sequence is TGCAGCGTTGACGGGCCAGGAGCAAACTATGGCTACACCTTC. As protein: CSVDGPGANYGYTF.

Here the CDR3 reads CASSLDLLYEQYF. CDR3 sequence (DNA): TGCGCCAGCAGCTTGGACCTCCTCTACGAGCAGTACTTC. The genes are TRBV5-1 and TRBJ2-7; D is undetermined. Germline assignment: CDR1 SGHRS and CDR2 YFSETQ. This CDR3 contains 13 residues. V was pared by 0 bases and J by 3 bases, with 7 bases between.

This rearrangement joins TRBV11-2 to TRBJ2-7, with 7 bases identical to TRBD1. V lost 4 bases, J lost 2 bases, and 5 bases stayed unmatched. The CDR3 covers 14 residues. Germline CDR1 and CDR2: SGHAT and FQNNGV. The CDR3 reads CASSSFQGAYEQYF. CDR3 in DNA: TGTGCCAGCAGCTCATTTCAGGGGGCCTACGAGCAGTACTTC.

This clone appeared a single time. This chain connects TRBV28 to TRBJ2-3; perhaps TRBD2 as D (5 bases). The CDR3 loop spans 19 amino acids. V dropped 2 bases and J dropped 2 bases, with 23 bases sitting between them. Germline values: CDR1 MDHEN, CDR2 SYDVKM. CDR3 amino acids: CASSLDSLAAGSYTDTQYF. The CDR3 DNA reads TGTGCCAGCAGTTTAGACTCCCTAGCTGCTGGGTCGTACACAGATACGCAGTATTTT.

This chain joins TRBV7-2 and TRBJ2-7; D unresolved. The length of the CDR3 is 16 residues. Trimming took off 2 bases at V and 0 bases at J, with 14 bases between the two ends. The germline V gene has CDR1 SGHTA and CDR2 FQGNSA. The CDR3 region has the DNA TGTGCCAGCAGCTTAACGACGCAATCAAGCTCCTACGAGCAGTACTTC. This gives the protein CASSLTTQSSSYEQYF.

The CDR3 loop reads CASEVGEPGELFF. Written as DNA, the CDR3 is TGTGCCAGCGAGGTCGGGGAACCCGGGGAGCTGTTTTTT. The gene calls are TRBV6-6 and TRBJ2-2, with D possibly TRBD2 on 5 matching bases. The ends were cut back, 8 bases at V and 6 bases at J, with 13 bases in the middle. Germline V CDR1 and CDR2: MNHNY, SVGAGI (reference sequence). CDR3 length equals 13 residues.

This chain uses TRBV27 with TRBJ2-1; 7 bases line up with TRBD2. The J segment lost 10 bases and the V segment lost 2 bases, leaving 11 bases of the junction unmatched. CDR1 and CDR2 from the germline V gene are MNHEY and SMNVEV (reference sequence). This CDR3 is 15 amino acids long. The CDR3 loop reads CASSLNLAVDSEQFF. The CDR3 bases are TGTGCCAGCAGTTTAAATCTAGCGGTGGATTCAGAGCAGTTCTTC.

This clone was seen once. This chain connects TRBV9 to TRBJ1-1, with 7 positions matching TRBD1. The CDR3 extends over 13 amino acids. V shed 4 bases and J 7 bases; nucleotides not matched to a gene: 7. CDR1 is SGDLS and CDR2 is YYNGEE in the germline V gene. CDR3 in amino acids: CASSPRDSYEAFF. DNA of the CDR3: TGTGCCAGCAGCCCGCGGGACAGCTATGAAGCTTTCTTT. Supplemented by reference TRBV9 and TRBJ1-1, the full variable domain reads DSGVTQTPKHLITATGQRVTLRCSPRSGDLSVYWYQQSLDQGLQFLIQYYNGEERAKGNILERFSAQQFPDLHSELNLSSLELGDSALYFCASSPRDSYEAFFGQGTRLTVV.